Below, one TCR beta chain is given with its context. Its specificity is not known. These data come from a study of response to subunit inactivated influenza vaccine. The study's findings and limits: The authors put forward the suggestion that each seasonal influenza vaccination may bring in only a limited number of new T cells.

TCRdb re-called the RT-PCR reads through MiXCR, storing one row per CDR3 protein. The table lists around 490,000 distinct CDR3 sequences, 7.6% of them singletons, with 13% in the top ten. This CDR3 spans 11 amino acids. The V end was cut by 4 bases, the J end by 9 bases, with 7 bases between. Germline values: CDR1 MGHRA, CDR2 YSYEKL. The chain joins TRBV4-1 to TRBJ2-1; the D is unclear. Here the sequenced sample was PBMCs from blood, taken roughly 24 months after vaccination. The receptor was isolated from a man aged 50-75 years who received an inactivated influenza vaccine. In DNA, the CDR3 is TGCGCCAGCAGCCGTGATGGTGAGCAGTTCTTC. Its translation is CASSRDGEQFF.